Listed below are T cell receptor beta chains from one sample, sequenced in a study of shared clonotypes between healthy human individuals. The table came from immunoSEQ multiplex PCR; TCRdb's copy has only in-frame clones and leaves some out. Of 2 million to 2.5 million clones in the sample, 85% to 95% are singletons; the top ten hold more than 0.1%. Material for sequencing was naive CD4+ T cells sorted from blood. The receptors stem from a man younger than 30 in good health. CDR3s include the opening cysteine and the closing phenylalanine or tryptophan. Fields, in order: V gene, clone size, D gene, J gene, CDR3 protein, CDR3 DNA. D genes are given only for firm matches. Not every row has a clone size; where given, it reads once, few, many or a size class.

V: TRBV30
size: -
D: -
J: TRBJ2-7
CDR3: CAWSVWGQGSTYEQYF
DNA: TGTGCCTGGAGTGTATGGGGCCAGGGGTCCACCTACGAGCAGTACTTC

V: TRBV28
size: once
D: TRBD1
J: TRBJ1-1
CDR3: CASSLMTGRAFF
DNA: TGTGCCAGCAGTTTAATGACAGGGCGAGCTTTCTTT

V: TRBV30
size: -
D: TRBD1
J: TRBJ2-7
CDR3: CAWISNRGRGQYF
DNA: TGTGCCTGGATAAGTAACAGGGGGCGCGGGCAGTACTTC

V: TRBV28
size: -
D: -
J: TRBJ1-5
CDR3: CASREGKKLNQPQHF
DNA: TGTGCCAGCAGGGAAGGTAAAAAACTCAATCAGCCCCAGCATTTT

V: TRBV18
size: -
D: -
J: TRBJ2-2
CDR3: CASSPLGSGELFF
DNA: TGTGCCAGCTCCCCGCTAGGATCCGGGGAGCTGTTTTTT

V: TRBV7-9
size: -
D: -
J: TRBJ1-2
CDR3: CASSSGGTRNLYGYTF
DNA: TGTGCCAGCAGCTCAGGTGGGACAAGGAATCTCTATGGCTACACCTTC

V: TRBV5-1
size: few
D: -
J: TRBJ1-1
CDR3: CASSSRGWGTEAFF
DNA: TGCGCCAGCAGCTCAAGGGGGTGGGGCACTGAAGCTTTCTTT

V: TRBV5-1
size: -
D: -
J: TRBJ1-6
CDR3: CASTPEGKSPLHF
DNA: TGCGCCAGCACCCCGGAAGGAAAATCACCCCTCCACTTT

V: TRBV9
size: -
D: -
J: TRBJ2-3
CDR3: CASTPDPTSTDTQYF
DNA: TGTGCCAGCACCCCCGACCCGACTAGCACAGATACGCAGTATTTT

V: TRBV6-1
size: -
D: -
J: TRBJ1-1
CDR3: CASSSPQRNTEAFF
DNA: TGTGCCAGCAGTAGTCCACAGAGGAACACTGAAGCTTTCTTT

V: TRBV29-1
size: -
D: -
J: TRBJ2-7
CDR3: CSGRTVSYEQYF
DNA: TGCAGCGGCCGAACAGTCTCCTACGAGCAGTACTTC

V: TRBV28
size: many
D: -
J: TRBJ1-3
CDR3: CASSLWGGNTIYF
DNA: TGTGCCAGCAGTTTATGGGGCGGGAACACCATATATTTT

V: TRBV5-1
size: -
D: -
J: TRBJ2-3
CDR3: CASSLVPGSITDTQYF
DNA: TGCGCCAGCAGCTTGGTCCCCGGGTCCATCACAGATACGCAGTATTTT

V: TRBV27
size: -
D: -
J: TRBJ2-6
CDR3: CASTPLEFSGANVLTF
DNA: TGTGCCAGCACCCCCCTAGAATTCTCTGGGGCCAACGTCCTGACTTTC

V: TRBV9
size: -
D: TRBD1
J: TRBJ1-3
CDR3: CASSGLDRVSGNTIYF
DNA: TGTGCCAGCAGCGGTCTGGACAGGGTTTCTGGAAACACCATATATTTT

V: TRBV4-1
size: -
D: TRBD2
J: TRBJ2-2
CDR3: CASSVRLAVKNTGELFF
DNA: TGCGCCAGCAGCGTTCGACTAGCCGTCAAGAACACCGGGGAGCTGTTTTTT

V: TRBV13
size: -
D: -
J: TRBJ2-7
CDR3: CASSFNYEQYF
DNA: TGTGCCAGCAGCTTTAACTACGAGCAGTACTTC

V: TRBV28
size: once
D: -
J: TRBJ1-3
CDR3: CASSSSGSGNTIYF
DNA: TGTGCCAGCAGTTCCTCAGGGTCCGGAAACACCATATATTTT

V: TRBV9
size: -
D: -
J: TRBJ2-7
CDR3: CASSGGTAMYF
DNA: TGTGCCAGCAGCGGGGGGACCGCCATGTACTTC

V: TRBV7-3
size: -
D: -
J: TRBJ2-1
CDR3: CASSSNDNEQFF
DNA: TGTGCCAGCAGCTCCAATGACAATGAGCAGTTCTTC

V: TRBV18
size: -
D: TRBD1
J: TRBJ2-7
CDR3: CASSPPSTGLYEQYF
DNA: TGTGCCAGCTCACCACCGTCGACAGGGCTATACGAGCAGTACTTC

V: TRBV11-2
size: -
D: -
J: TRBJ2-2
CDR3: CASSFGGRLGELFF
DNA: TGTGCCAGCAGCTTCGGGGGGCGCCTCGGGGAGCTGTTTTTT

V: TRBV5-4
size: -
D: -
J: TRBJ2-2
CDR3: CASSLRSGELFF
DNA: TGTGCCAGCAGCTTGAGATCCGGGGAGCTGTTTTTT

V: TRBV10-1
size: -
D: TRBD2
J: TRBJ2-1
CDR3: CASSESSGLANEQFF
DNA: TGCGCCAGCAGTGAGTCTTCGGGACTAGCTAATGAGCAGTTCTTC

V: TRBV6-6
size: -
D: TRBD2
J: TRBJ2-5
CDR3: CASSYVGTSGAETQYF
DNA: TGTGCCAGCAGTTACGTCGGGACTAGCGGGGCGGAGACCCAGTACTTC